The text below deals with one T cell receptor (beta chain). The table came from immunoSEQ multiplex PCR; TCRdb's copy has only in-frame clones and leaves some out. The sample shows roughly 490,000 clones, about 79% of them seen only once. This sample is part of a study of shared clonotypes between healthy human individuals. Germline V CDR1 and CDR2: LNHNV, YYDKDF (reference sequence). Trimming removed 0 bases from V and 9 bases from J, with 17 bases in between. The CDR3 extends over 15 amino acids. This sequence was found in a woman between 40 and 50 years old in good health. Some clones in this sample may be carry-over from other donors' samples. Material: PBMCs. The chain joins TRBV15 to TRBJ2-5, with D perhaps being TRBD1 or TRBD2 (5 bases each). This chain's CDR3 is CATSRELRDPTAQYF. As DNA, the CDR3 is TGTGCCACCAGCAGAGAATTGAGGGACCCAACGGCCCAGTACTTC.